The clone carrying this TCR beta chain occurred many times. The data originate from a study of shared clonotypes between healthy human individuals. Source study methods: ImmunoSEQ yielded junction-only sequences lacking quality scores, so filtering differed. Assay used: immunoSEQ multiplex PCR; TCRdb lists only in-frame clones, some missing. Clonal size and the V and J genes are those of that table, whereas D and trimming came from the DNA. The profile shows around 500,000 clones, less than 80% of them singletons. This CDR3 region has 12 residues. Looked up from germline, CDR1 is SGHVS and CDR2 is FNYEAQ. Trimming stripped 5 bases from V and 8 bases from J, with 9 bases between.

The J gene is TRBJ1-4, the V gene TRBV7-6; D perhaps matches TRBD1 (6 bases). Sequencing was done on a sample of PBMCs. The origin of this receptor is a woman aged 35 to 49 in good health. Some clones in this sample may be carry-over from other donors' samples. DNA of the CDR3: TGTGCCAGCAGCCGGAGGGGGGAAAAACTGTTTTTT. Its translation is CASSRRGEKLFF.